This T cell receptor beta chain is drawn from a study of T cells after yellow fever vaccination. The J segment lost 0 bases and the V segment lost 2 bases, leaving 6 bases of the junction unmatched. The CDR3 has 17 amino acids. In germline, CDR1 is MNHEY, CDR2 SVGAGI. Study-level points and caveats: Clones that expanded after primary vaccination mostly reappeared after the booster (96% CD4, 88% CD8).

Using its own MiXCR run on the 5' RACE reads, TCRdb lists one record per CDR3 protein. The table shows roughly 170,000 distinct CDR3 sequences, with approximately 6.2% occurring only once. This clonotype was detected many times. What it recognizes is unknown. Sequencing used CD4+ T cells sorted from PBMCs, obtained on the day of the first yellow fever vaccination. This receptor was identified in a man younger than 35 who received the YFV17D yellow fever vaccine. V and J are TRBV6-5 and TRBJ1-3; 8 bases are shared with TRBD1. The CDR3 is CASSYGTGPSSGNTIYF. The CDR3 DNA reads TGTGCCAGCAGTTACGGGACAGGCCCCAGCTCTGGAAACACCATATATTTT.